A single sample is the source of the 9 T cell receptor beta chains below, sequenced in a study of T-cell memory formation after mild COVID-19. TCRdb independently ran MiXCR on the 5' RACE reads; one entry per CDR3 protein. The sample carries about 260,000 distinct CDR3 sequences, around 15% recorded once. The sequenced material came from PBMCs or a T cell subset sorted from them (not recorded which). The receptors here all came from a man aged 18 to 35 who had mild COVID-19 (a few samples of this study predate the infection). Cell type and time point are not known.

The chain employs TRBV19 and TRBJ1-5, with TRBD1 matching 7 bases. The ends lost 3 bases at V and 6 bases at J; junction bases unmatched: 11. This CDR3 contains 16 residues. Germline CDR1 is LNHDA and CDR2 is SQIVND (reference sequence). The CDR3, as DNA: TGTGCCAGTAGTATTTGGAGGGGCCAGGGGGGTCAGCCCCAGCATTTT. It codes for CASSIWRGQGGQPQHF.

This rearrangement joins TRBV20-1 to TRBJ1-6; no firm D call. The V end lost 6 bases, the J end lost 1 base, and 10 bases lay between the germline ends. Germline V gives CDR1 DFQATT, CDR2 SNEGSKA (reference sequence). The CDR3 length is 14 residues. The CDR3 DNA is TGCAGTGCCCAGGACTTGTCCTATAATTCACCCCTCCACTTT. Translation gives CSAQDLSYNSPLHF.

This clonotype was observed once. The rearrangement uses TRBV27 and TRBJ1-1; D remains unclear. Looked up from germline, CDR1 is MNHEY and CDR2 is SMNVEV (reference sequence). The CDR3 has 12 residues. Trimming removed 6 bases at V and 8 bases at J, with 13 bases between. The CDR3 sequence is CASSWASGEAFF. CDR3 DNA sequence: TGTGCCAGCAGCTGGGCAAGCGGAGAAGCTTTCTTT.

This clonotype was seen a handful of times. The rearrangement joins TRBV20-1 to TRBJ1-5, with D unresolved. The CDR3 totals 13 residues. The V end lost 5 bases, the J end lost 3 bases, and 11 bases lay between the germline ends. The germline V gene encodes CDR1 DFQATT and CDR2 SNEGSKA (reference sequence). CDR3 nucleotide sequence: TGCAGTGCTTCGGACCCTTTCAATCAGCCCCAGCATTTT. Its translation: CSASDPFNQPQHF.

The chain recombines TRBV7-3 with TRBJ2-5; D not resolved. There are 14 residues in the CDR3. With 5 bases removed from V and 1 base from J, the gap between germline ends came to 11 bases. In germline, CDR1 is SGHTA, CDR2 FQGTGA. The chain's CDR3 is CASSTDGSQETQYF. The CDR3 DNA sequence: TGTGCCAGCAGCACGGACGGATCCCAAGAGACCCAGTACTTC. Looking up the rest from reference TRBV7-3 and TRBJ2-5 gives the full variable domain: GAGVSQTPSNKVTEKGKYVELRCDPISGHTALYWYRQSLGQGPEFLIYFQGTGAADDSGLPNDRFFAVRPEGSVSTLKIQRTERGDSAVYLCASSTDGSQETQYFGPGTRLLVL.

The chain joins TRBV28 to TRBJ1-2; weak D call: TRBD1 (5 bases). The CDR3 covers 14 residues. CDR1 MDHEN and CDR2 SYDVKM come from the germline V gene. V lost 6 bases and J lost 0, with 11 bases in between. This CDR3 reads CASSQGPTNYGYTF. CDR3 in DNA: TGTGCCAGCAGCCAGGGTCCAACTAACTATGGCTACACCTTC.

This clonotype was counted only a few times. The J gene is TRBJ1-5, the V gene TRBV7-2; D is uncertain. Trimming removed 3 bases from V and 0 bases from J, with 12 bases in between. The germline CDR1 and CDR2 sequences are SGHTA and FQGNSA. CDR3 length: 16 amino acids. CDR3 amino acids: CASSFSPAASNQPQHF. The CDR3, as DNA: TGTGCCAGCAGCTTCTCCCCCGCGGCTAGCAATCAGCCCCAGCATTTT.

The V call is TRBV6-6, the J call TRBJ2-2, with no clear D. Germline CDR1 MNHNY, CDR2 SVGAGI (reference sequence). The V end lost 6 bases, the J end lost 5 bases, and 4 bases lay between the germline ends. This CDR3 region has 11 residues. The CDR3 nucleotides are TGTGCCAGCAGACATACCGGGGAGCTGTTTTTT. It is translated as CASRHTGELFF.

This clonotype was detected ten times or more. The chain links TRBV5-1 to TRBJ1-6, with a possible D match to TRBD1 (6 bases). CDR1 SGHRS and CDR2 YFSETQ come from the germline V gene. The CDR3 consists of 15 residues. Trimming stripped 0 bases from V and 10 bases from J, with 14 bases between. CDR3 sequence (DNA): TGCGCCAGCAGCTTGGGGGGGGCAGGCGGCTCACCCCTCCACTTT. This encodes CASSLGGAGGSPLHF.